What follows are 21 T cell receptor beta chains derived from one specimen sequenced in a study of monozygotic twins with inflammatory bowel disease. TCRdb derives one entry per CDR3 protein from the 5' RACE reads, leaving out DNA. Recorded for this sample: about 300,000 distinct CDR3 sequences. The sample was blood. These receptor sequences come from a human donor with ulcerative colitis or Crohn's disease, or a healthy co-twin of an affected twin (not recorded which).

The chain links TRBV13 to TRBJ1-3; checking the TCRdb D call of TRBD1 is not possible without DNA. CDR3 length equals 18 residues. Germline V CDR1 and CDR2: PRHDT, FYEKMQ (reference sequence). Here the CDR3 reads CASSVIPPRLSSGNTIYF.

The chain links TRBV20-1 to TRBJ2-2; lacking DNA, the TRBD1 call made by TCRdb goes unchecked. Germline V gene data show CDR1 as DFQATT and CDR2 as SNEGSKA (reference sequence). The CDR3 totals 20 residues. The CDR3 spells CSAREDRAHQKHTNTGELFF.

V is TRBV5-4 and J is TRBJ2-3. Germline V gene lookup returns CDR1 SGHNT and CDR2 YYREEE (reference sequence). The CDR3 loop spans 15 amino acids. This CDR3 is CASSLASTPTDTQYF.

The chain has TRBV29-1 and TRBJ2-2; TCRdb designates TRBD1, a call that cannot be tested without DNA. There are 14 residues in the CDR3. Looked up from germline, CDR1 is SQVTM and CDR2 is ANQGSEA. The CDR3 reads CSSEDRGSTGELFF.

Here the CDR3 reads CASRDRDNQPQHF. The chain recombines TRBV5-1 with TRBJ1-5; TCRdb outputs TRBD1, but without DNA this stays unchecked. The CDR3 is 13 residues long. The germline V gene encodes CDR1 SGHRS and CDR2 YFSETQ.

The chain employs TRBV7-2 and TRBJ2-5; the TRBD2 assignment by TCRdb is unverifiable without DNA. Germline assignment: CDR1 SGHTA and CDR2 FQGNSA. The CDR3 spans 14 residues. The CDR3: CASSSGLLGETQYF.

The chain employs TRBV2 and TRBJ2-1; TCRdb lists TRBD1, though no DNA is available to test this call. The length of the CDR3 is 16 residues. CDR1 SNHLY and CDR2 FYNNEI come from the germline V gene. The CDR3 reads CASRGQGARSYNEQFF.

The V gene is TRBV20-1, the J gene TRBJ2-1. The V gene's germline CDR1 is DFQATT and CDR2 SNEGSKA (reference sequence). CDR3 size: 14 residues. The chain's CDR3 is CSARNPTLDNEQFF.

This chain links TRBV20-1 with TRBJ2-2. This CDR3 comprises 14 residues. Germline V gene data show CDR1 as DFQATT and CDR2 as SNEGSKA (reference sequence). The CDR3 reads CSARGPSGAGELFF.

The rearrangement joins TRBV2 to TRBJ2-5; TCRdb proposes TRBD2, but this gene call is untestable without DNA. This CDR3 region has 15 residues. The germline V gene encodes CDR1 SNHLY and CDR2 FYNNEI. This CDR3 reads CASSVRGLDGETQYF.

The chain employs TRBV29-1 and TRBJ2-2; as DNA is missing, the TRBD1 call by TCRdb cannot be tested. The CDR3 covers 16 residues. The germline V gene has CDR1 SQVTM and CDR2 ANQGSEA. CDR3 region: CSGLKGADANTGELFF.

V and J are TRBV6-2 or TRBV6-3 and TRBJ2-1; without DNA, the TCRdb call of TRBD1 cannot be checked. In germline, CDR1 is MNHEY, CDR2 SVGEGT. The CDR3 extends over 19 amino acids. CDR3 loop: CASSYIRFFQGISYNEQFF.

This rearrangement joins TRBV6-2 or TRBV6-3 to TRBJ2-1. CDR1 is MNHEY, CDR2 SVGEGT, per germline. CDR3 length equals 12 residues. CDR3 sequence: CASSRHIGEQFF.

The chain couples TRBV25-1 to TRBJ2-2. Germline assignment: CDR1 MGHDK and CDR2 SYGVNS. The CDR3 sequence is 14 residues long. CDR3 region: CASARPTNTGELFF.

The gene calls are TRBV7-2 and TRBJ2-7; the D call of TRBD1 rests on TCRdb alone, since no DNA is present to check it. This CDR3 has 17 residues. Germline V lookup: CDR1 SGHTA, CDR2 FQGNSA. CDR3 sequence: CASSLGASGSATYEQYF.

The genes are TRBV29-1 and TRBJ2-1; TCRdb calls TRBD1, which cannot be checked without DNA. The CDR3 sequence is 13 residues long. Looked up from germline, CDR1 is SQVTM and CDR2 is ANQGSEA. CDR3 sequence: CSVEADSYNEQFF.

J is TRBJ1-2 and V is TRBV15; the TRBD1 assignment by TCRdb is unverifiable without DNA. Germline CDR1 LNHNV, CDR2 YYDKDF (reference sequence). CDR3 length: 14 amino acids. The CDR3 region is CATSRSTENYGYTF. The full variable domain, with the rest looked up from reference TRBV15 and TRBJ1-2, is DAMVIQNPRYQVTQFGKPVTLSCSQTLNHNVMYWYQQKSSQAPKLLFHYYDKDFNNEADTPDNFQSRRPNTSFCFLDIRSPGLGDTAMYLCATSRSTENYGYTFGSGTRLTVV.

This CDR3 reads CASSGDRGSGNEQFF. V is TRBV11-1 and J is TRBJ2-1; no DNA is available, so the TRBD1 call from TCRdb remains unchecked. The CDR3 runs to 15 residues. Germline V gene lookup returns CDR1 SGHAT and CDR2 FQDESV (reference sequence).

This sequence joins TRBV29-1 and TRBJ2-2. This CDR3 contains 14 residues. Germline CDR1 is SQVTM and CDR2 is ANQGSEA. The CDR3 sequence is CSVGLKGGTGELFF.

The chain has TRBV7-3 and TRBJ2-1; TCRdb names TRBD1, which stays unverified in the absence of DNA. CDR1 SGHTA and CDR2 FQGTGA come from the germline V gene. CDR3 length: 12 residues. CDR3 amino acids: CASSFRQGPQFF.

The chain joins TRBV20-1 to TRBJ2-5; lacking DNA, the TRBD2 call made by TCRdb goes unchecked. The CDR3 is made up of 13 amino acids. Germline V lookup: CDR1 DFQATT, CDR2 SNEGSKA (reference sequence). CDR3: CSARKAGVETQYF.